This TCR beta chain was sequenced in a study of regulatory T cells in long-lasting Graves disease. Combining iRepertoire HTBI primers with Arm-PCR of CDR3 regions, the authors built TCR beta libraries. TCRdb redid the calling of the multiplex PCR reads with MiXCR, one entry per CDR3 protein. This table holds roughly 450,000 distinct CDR3 sequences, roughly a quarter found once. Germline V gene sequence: CDR1 GTSNPN, CDR2 SVGIG (reference sequence). Trimming pared 0 bases from V and 6 bases from J, leaving 17 bases between. The CDR3 has 15 amino acids. Time point described: persistent/refractory GD, antithyroid drugs over 5 years with positive TRAb. Scientists built the TCR library using RNA that was extracted from PBMCs. This clonotype was observed many times.

The chain employs TRBV30 and TRBJ1-1; D not certain. The receptor comes from a female donor with Graves disease. Sequencing used peripheral blood mononuclear cells (PBMCs), obtained when the disease was refractory, from a patient treated with antithyroid drugs. Here the CDR3 DNA reads TGTGCCTGGAGTGTTGGGGTTTACTACGGTTCTGAAGCTTTCTTT. It is translated as CAWSVGVYYGSEAFF.